Listed below are T cell receptor beta chains from one sample, sequenced in a study of metastatic and nonmetastatic thyroid tumors. TCRdb ran MiXCR on the PCR reads. Among 30,000 to 40,000 clones listed, 25% to 35% were seen once. Sequenced: blood. These TCRs come from a female donor with papillary thyroid cancer or a benign thyroid nodule (not recorded which). Some clones in this sample may be carry-over from other donors' samples. Both conserved end residues are part of each CDR3. The order of the fields is J gene, clone size, D gene, V gene, CDR3 length, CDR3 DNA, CDR3 protein. The D gene is left open where the match is weak. Clone size is not always given. Where it is, it says once, few, many or a class for expanded clones.

j_call: TRBJ2-7; clone_size: medium-sized; d_call: TRBD1; v_call: TRBV27; cdr3_length: 15; cdr3_nt: TGTGCCAGCAGTTTATGGACAGGAAGCTCCTACGAGCAGTACTTC; cdr3_aa: CASSLWTGSSYEQYF
j_call: TRBJ2-6; clone_size: NA; d_call: NA; v_call: TRBV24-1; cdr3_length: 15; cdr3_nt: TGTGCCACCAGTGACGGGACCGCTTGGGCCAATGTCCTGACTTTC; cdr3_aa: CATSDGTAWANVLTF
j_call: TRBJ1-6; clone_size: medium-sized; d_call: TRBD1; v_call: TRBV10-2; cdr3_length: 16; cdr3_nt: TGCGCCAGCACACTGCAGGGACAGGGGGCTAATTCACCCCTCCACTTT; cdr3_aa: CASTLQGQGANSPLHF
j_call: TRBJ2-7; clone_size: NA; d_call: NA; v_call: TRBV7-6; cdr3_length: 13; cdr3_nt: TGTGCCAGCAGCTTAACATGGTGGGACGAGCAGTACTTC; cdr3_aa: CASSLTWWDEQYF
j_call: TRBJ1-5; clone_size: few; d_call: NA; v_call: TRBV6-1; cdr3_length: 18; cdr3_nt: TGTGCCAGCAGTGAAGCCGGGGTAGGTGTGAGTAGCAATCAGCCCCAGCATTTT; cdr3_aa: CASSEAGVGVSSNQPQHF
j_call: TRBJ2-7; clone_size: medium-sized; d_call: TRBD1; v_call: TRBV12-3/TRBV12-4; cdr3_length: 15; cdr3_nt: TGTGCCAGCAGCCTCGGGGCGGGACAGGCTTACGAGCAGTACTTC; cdr3_aa: CASSLGAGQAYEQYF
j_call: TRBJ1-2; clone_size: NA; d_call: NA; v_call: TRBV20-1; cdr3_length: 14; cdr3_nt: TGCAGTGCTAGAGTTGGGTACGTCCTCGGAGGCTACACCTTC; cdr3_aa: CSARVGYVLGGYTF
j_call: TRBJ2-7; clone_size: NA; d_call: NA; v_call: TRBV5-5; cdr3_length: 14; cdr3_nt: TGTGCCAGCAGCTTGAGGGCAGGAGACTACGAGCAGTACTTC; cdr3_aa: CASSLRAGDYEQYF
j_call: TRBJ1-5; clone_size: many; d_call: NA; v_call: TRBV6-2/TRBV6-3; cdr3_length: 17; cdr3_nt: TGTGCCAGCAGAACTTTGGGGGGGCCGCAGACGAATCAGCCCCAGCATTTT; cdr3_aa: CASRTLGGPQTNQPQHF
j_call: TRBJ2-3; clone_size: medium-sized; d_call: TRBD2; v_call: TRBV6-4; cdr3_length: 15; cdr3_nt: TGTGCCAGCAGTGAAGGCGGGGGGGGCACAGATACGCAGTATTTT; cdr3_aa: CASSEGGGGTDTQYF
j_call: TRBJ2-1; clone_size: many; d_call: TRBD2; v_call: TRBV9; cdr3_length: 16; cdr3_nt: TGTGCCAGCAGCAGCTTAGCGGGGGGGACCTACAATGAGCAGTTCTTC; cdr3_aa: CASSSLAGGTYNEQFF
j_call: TRBJ2-7; clone_size: NA; d_call: TRBD1; v_call: TRBV7-6; cdr3_length: 15; cdr3_nt: TGTGCCAGCAGCTTAGCGGTCCAGGGGGCTGACGAGCAGTACTTC; cdr3_aa: CASSLAVQGADEQYF
j_call: TRBJ2-1; clone_size: NA; d_call: TRBD2; v_call: TRBV20-1; cdr3_length: 16; cdr3_nt: TGCAGTGCTAGTAGTTTGTTAGCGGGAGGCCGCAATGAGCAGTTCTTC; cdr3_aa: CSASSLLAGGRNEQFF
j_call: TRBJ1-2; clone_size: many; d_call: NA; v_call: TRBV7-9; cdr3_length: 14; cdr3_nt: TGTGCCAGCAGCTTAGATAGGCCAGGAAGTGGCTACACCTTC; cdr3_aa: CASSLDRPGSGYTF
j_call: TRBJ2-4; clone_size: many; d_call: NA; v_call: TRBV6-2/TRBV6-3; cdr3_length: 17; cdr3_nt: TGTGCCAGCAGTTACGGTCCCGTGACAGCAGCCAAAAACATTCAGTACTTC; cdr3_aa: CASSYGPVTAAKNIQYF
j_call: TRBJ1-5; clone_size: few; d_call: NA; v_call: TRBV27; cdr3_length: 14; cdr3_nt: TGTGCCAGCAGTCAAGAAGGGGGAGGTCAGCCACAGCATTTT; cdr3_aa: CASSQEGGGQPQHF